This T cell receptor (beta chain) was profiled in a study of blood T cell repertoires in COVID-19. CDR3 length: 14 amino acids. Deletions cut 1 base from V and 2 bases from J, with 8 bases between. Germline assignment: CDR1 MNHEY and CDR2 SVGAGI. Only in-frame clones appear in the TCRdb table, and some are missing; sequencing was by immunoSEQ multiplex PCR. The profile shows roughly 220,000 clones, 85% to 90% of them singletons. The TCR was taken from a man older than 75 with acute or convalescent COVID-19. The chain has TRBV6-5 and TRBJ1-2; TRBD1 is a possible D gene (6 bases). The specimen sequenced was peripheral blood. This chain's CDR3 is CASSYYRDNYGYTF. DNA of the CDR3: TGTGCCAGCAGTTACTACAGGGACAACTATGGCTACACCTTC.